Listed below are T cell receptor beta chains from one sample, sequenced in a study of blood T cell repertoires in COVID-19. Only in-frame clones appear in the TCRdb table, and some are missing; sequencing was by immunoSEQ multiplex PCR. The sample has roughly 240,000 clones; about four fifths are singletons. The source material was PBMCs or T cells enriched from blood (not recorded which). These receptor sequences come from a woman in her 40s who had been exposed to COVID-19. Both conserved end residues are part of each CDR3. Fields, in order: V gene, clone size, D gene, J gene, CDR3 protein, CDR3 DNA. D genes are given only for firm matches. Not all rows give a size; the values are once, few, many and, for expanded clones, a class.

v_call: TRBV6-1; clone_size: .; d_call: .; j_call: TRBJ1-1; cdr3_aa: CASSDDRGEHTEAFF; cdr3_nt: TGTGCCAGCAGTGACGACCGGGGTGAACACACTGAAGCTTTCTTT
v_call: TRBV7-9; clone_size: .; d_call: .; j_call: TRBJ1-1; cdr3_aa: CASSLAGRGNTEAFF; cdr3_nt: TGTGCCAGCAGCTTAGCAGGGAGGGGAAACACTGAAGCTTTCTTT
v_call: TRBV7-2; clone_size: .; d_call: TRBD1; j_call: TRBJ1-2; cdr3_aa: CASSLLAQGDDGYTF; cdr3_nt: TGTGCCAGCAGCTTATTAGCACAGGGGGACGATGGCTACACCTTC
v_call: TRBV6-5; clone_size: .; d_call: TRBD1; j_call: TRBJ1-2; cdr3_aa: CASSPRGIYGYTF; cdr3_nt: TGTGCCAGCAGCCCCAGGGGGATCTATGGCTACACCTTC
v_call: TRBV2; clone_size: many; d_call: .; j_call: TRBJ1-6; cdr3_aa: CASSVGESPSNSPLHF; cdr3_nt: TGTGCCAGCAGTGTAGGGGAAAGCCCCTCTAATTCACCCCTCCACTTT
v_call: TRBV10-3; clone_size: .; d_call: TRBD1; j_call: TRBJ1-1; cdr3_aa: CAIRQGQGNTEAFF; cdr3_nt: TGTGCCATCAGACAGGGACAGGGGAACACTGAAGCTTTCTTT
v_call: TRBV2; clone_size: .; d_call: TRBD2; j_call: TRBJ2-2; cdr3_aa: CASSDVASGGGGELFF; cdr3_nt: TGTGCCAGCAGTGATGTGGCTAGCGGGGGAGGCGGGGAGCTGTTTTTT
v_call: TRBV28; clone_size: few; d_call: TRBD2; j_call: TRBJ2-7; cdr3_aa: CASSLAGGLNEQYF; cdr3_nt: TGTGCCAGCAGTTTAGCGGGGGGGCTGAACGAGCAGTACTTC
v_call: TRBV3-1/TRBV3-2; clone_size: .; d_call: .; j_call: TRBJ1-4; cdr3_aa: CASSDRSPNEKLFF; cdr3_nt: TGTGCCAGCAGTGACAGGTCTCCTAATGAAAAACTGTTTTTT
v_call: TRBV14; clone_size: .; d_call: .; j_call: TRBJ1-2; cdr3_aa: CASSQDTRWGYTF; cdr3_nt: TGTGCCAGCAGCCAAGATACTCGCTGGGGCTACACCTTC
v_call: TRBV7-9; clone_size: .; d_call: .; j_call: TRBJ1-4; cdr3_aa: CASSLGVVDEKLFF; cdr3_nt: TGTGCCAGCAGCCTCGGGGTCGTTGATGAAAAACTGTTTTTT
v_call: TRBV7-8; clone_size: many; d_call: TRBD1; j_call: TRBJ2-2; cdr3_aa: CASSLQGANTGELFF; cdr3_nt: TGTGCCAGCAGCCTACAGGGGGCGAACACCGGGGAGCTGTTTTTT
v_call: TRBV6-5; clone_size: .; d_call: .; j_call: TRBJ1-5; cdr3_aa: CAGKQGHQPQHF; cdr3_nt: TGTGCCGGAAAACAGGGACATCAGCCCCAGCATTTT
v_call: TRBV7-8; clone_size: .; d_call: .; j_call: TRBJ1-6; cdr3_aa: CASSLSSYNSPLHF; cdr3_nt: TGTGCCAGCAGCTTGAGCTCCTATAATTCACCCCTCCACTTT
v_call: TRBV11-2; clone_size: once; d_call: .; j_call: TRBJ2-2; cdr3_aa: CASSAGTGELFF; cdr3_nt: TGTGCCAGCAGCGCGGGGACCGGGGAGCTGTTTTTT
v_call: TRBV11-2; clone_size: .; d_call: .; j_call: TRBJ1-2; cdr3_aa: CASSPQWENYGYTF; cdr3_nt: TGTGCCAGCAGCCCACAATGGGAGAACTATGGCTACACCTTC
v_call: TRBV4-3; clone_size: .; d_call: .; j_call: TRBJ1-2; cdr3_aa: CASSQEDTGNYGYTF; cdr3_nt: TGCGCCAGCAGCCAAGAAGACACCGGAAACTATGGCTACACCTTC
v_call: TRBV4-1; clone_size: .; d_call: .; j_call: TRBJ1-1; cdr3_aa: CASSPTAITNTEAFF; cdr3_nt: TGCGCCAGCAGCCCGACTGCAATTACGAACACTGAAGCTTTCTTT
v_call: TRBV5-8; clone_size: .; d_call: .; j_call: TRBJ1-1; cdr3_aa: CASSLGQTMNTEAFF; cdr3_nt: TGTGCCAGCAGCTTAGGACAGACGATGAACACTGAAGCTTTCTTT
v_call: TRBV6-5; clone_size: .; d_call: TRBD2; j_call: TRBJ2-1; cdr3_aa: CASSDLSGGKNEQFF; cdr3_nt: TGTGCCAGCAGCGACCTTAGCGGGGGGAAAAATGAGCAGTTCTTC
v_call: TRBV29-1; clone_size: .; d_call: .; j_call: TRBJ2-3; cdr3_aa: CSAGLSTDTQYF; cdr3_nt: TGCAGCGCGGGACTCAGCACAGATACGCAGTATTTT
v_call: TRBV5-1; clone_size: .; d_call: TRBD1; j_call: TRBJ2-5; cdr3_aa: CASSYWGQGGETQYF; cdr3_nt: TGCGCCAGCAGCTATTGGGGACAGGGTGGGGAGACCCAGTACTTC